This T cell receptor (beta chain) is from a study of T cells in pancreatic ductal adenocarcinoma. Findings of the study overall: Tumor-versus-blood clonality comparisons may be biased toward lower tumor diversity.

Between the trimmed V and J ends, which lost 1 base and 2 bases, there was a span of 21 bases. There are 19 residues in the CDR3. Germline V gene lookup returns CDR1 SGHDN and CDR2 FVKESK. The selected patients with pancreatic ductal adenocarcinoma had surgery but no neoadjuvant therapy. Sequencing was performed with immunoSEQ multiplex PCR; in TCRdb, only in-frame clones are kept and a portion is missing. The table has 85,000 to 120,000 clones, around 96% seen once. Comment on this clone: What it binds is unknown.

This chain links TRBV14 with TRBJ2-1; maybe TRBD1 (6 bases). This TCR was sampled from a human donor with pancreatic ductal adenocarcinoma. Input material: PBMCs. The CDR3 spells CASSQVTYLSQGPYNEQFF. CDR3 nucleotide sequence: TGTGCCAGCAGCCAAGTAACCTATTTGTCACAGGGCCCCTACAATGAGCAGTTCTTC.